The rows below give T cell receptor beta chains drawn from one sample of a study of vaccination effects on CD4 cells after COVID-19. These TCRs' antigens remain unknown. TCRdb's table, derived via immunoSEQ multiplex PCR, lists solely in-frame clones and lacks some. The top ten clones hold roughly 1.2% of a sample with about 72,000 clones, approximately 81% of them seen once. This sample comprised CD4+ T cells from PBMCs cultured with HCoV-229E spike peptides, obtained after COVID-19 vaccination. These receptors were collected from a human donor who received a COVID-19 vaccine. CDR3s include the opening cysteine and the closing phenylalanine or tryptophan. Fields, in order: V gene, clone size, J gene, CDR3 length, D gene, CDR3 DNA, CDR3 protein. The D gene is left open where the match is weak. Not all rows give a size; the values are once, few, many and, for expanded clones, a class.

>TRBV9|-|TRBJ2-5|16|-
TGTGCCAGCAGCCCGCAAGGAGGAGGGGGTGGCGAGACCCAGTACTTC
CASSPQGGGGGETQYF
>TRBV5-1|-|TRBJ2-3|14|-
TGCGCCAGCAGCTTTGGGCCCGCCACAGATACGCAGTATTTT
CASSFGPATDTQYF
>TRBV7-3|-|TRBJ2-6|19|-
TGTGCCAGCAGCCCCGTGGCAGGCCGACTGAGCTCTGGGGCCAACGTCCTGACTTTC
CASSPVAGRLSSGANVLTF
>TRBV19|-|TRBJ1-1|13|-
TGTGCCAGTAGTATTGAGGGGAACACTGAAGCTTTCTTT
CASSIEGNTEAFF
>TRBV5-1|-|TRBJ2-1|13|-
TGCGCCAGCAGCTTGGGAGCCCACAATGAGCAGTTCTTC
CASSLGAHNEQFF
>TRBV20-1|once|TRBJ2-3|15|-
TGCAGTGCTAGTGGCGGAGTAATCCGCACAGATACGCAGTATTTT
CSASGGVIRTDTQYF
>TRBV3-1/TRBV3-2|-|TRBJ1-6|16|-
TGTGCCAGCAGCCAAGTGGGGGGGCAGGGGACTTCACCCCTCCACTTT
CASSQVGGQGTSPLHF
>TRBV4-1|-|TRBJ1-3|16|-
TGCGCCAGCAGCCAAGTCACCGGGACGTCAAAGGACACCATATATTTT
CASSQVTGTSKDTIYF
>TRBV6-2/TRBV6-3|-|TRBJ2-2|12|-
TGTGCCAGCAGTTTCCCCGTCCGGGAGCTGTTTTTT
CASSFPVRELFF
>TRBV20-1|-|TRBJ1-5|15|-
TGCAGTGCTAGTTTCGGGAACCCTAGCAATCAGCCCCAGCATTTT
CSASFGNPSNQPQHF
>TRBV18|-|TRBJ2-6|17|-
TGTGCCAGCTCACCCTTGGGCCCGCAATCTGGGGCCAACGTCCTGACTTTC
CASSPLGPQSGANVLTF
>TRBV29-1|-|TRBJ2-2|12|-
TGCAGCGTTGTGGGAAACACCGGGGAGCTGTTTTTT
CSVVGNTGELFF
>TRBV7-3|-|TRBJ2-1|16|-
TGTGCCAGCAGCGAAACCGGCGATCAAGACTGGAATGAGCAGTTCTTC
CASSETGDQDWNEQFF
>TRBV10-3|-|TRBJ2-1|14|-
TGTGCCATCAGTGGTACAGAGGGCTACAATGAGCAGTTCTTC
CAISGTEGYNEQFF